The rows below give T cell receptor beta chains drawn from one sample of a study of blood T cell repertoires in COVID-19. Here immunoSEQ multiplex PCR was the method, and the copy in TCRdb shows in-frame clones only, minus some. Here the sample spans 250,000 to 300,000 clones, approximately 79% being singletons. The specimen was PBMCs or T cells enriched from blood (not recorded which). The receptors originated from a man between 25 and 39 years old with acute COVID-19. CDR3s leave out the opening cysteine and the closing phenylalanine or tryptophan.

J gene | V gene | CDR3 protein
TRBJ1-1 | TRBV30 | AWSVMRGAF
TRBJ1-6 | TRBV19 | ASSGGSLSDSPLH
TRBJ1-1 | TRBV2 | ASSDGGGRTEAF
TRBJ2-2 | TRBV24-1 | ATSDSGTVSGELF
TRBJ2-2 | TRBV5-1 | ASSPTSGANTGELF
TRBJ1-1 | TRBV9 | ASSSVRAF
TRBJ1-1 | TRBV19 | ASRRDLRENTEAF
TRBJ1-1 | TRBV19 | ASSQGQNTEAF
TRBJ1-2 | TRBV4-1 | ASSQDGQGALGYT
TRBJ2-5 | TRBV6-5 | ASSPTERETQY
TRBJ2-2 | TRBV7-2 | ASSSLAVNTGELF
TRBJ1-5 | TRBV6-5 | ASSPAGTGLQPQH
TRBJ1-1 | TRBV2 | ASSETKNTEAF
TRBJ1-2 | TRBV19 | ASSFLGDRVGGYT
TRBJ1-6 | TRBV3-1/TRBV3-2 | ASSQDLGQGISPLH
TRBJ1-2 | TRBV24-1 | ATSEGGQGGNYGYT
TRBJ2-5 | TRBV6-5 | ASYRDRWGETQY